The 26 T cell receptor beta chains given below trace back to one sample, sequenced in a study of blood T cell repertoires in COVID-19. Clones were read by immunoSEQ multiplex PCR, and TCRdb kept only the in-frame ones, dropping some. This table holds 300,000 to 450,000 clones, about 90% found once. Sequenced sample: PBMCs or T cells enriched from blood (not recorded which). All receptors come from a man aged 35 to 55 in a cohort exposed to, infected with or recovered from COVID-19 (not recorded which).

This chain links TRBV19 with TRBJ1-2; TRBD1 agrees at 12 bases. V was pared by 6 bases and J by 0 bases, with 14 bases of the junction left unmatched. Germline V gene data show CDR1 as LNHDA and CDR2 as SQIVND (reference sequence). The CDR3 runs to 19 residues. CDR3 region: CASSPGTGGKIIPNYGYTF. The CDR3 DNA reads as TGTGCCAGTAGCCCAGGGACAGGGGGCAAGATTATCCCTAACTATGGCTACACCTTC.

This chain connects TRBV21-1 to TRBJ2-7; the D call TRBD2 from the table was never checked on the DNA. TRBV21-1 counts as a pseudogene. CDR3 length: 15 amino acids. The CDR3 sequence: CASNLTPARAYEQYF. CDR3 DNA: TGTGCCAGCAACCTAACCCCAGCGCGAGCCTACGAGCAGTACTTC.

The rearrangement links TRBV15 to TRBJ1-3, with 8 bases lining up with TRBD1. The germline gives CDR1 LNHNV, CDR2 YYDKDF (reference sequence). V was clipped by 0 bases and J by 2 bases; unmatched bases: 3. The CDR3 spans 16 residues. CDR3 nucleotide sequence: TGTGCCACCAGCAGAGACCTACAGGGGGCTGGAAACACCATATATTTT. Amino acid sequence: CATSRDLQGAGNTIYF.

The chain couples TRBV5-1 to TRBJ2-7; D is undetermined. CDR3 length equals 15 residues. Trimming took off 0 bases at V and 2 bases at J, with 12 bases between the two ends. Germline assignment: CDR1 SGHRS and CDR2 YFSETQ. As DNA, the CDR3 is TGCGCCAGCAGCTTGGACGCGCTAACGGCCTACGAGCAGTACTTC. The encoded protein is CASSLDALTAYEQYF.

There are a few counts of this clone. The chain recombines TRBV20-1 with TRBJ1-6; D is uncertain. The CDR3 sequence is 11 residues long. Trimming shortened V by 6 bases and J by 14 bases, and 14 bases separated the two germline ends. Germline V CDR1 and CDR2: DFQATT, SNEGSKA (reference sequence). The DNA for the CDR3 is TGCAGTGCGAGCCCTCCCACGACCCTCCACTTT. Translation gives CSASPPTTLHF.

The chain joins TRBV18 to TRBJ1-1; D perhaps matches TRBD1 (5 bases). This CDR3 spans 12 amino acids. The V end was cut by 4 bases, the J end by 6 bases, with 9 bases between. Germline loops: CDR1 KGHSH, CDR2 LQKENI. DNA for the CDR3: TGTGCCAGCTCACTTCTAGGGGCTGAAGCTTTCTTT. Its translation: CASSLLGAEAFF.

V usage is TRBV28 and J usage is TRBJ2-7, with unresolved D. Germline V gene data show CDR1 as MDHEN and CDR2 as SYDVKM. This CDR3 is 14 amino acids long. Trimming removed 8 bases at V and 0 bases at J, with 14 bases between. CDR3 DNA sequence: TGTGCCAGCGGCATGCGGAAGAGCTCCTACGAGCAGTACTTC. Protein: CASGMRKSSYEQYF. Filled out from reference TRBV28 and TRBJ2-7, the complete variable domain reads DVKVTQSSRYLVKRTGEKVFLECVQDMDHENMFWYRQDPGLGLRLIYFSYDVKMKEKGDIPEGYSVSREKKERFSLILESASTNQTSMYLCASGMRKSSYEQYFGPGTRLTVT.

J is TRBJ2-5 and V is TRBV15; 8 bases line up with TRBD2. Germline assignment: CDR1 LNHNV and CDR2 YYDKDF (reference sequence). CDR3 size: 16 residues. Losses at the gene ends were 1 base for V and 0 bases for J; bases not matched to a gene: 4. The CDR3 spells CATSRVTSANQETQYF. The CDR3 bases are TGTGCCACCAGCAGAGTGACTAGCGCGAACCAAGAGACCCAGTACTTC. The full variable domain, in which reference TRBV15 and TRBJ2-5 provide the parts outside the CDR3, is DAMVIQNPRYQVTQFGKPVTLSCSQTLNHNVMYWYQQKSSQAPKLLFHYYDKDFNNEADTPDNFQSRRPNTSFCFLDIRSPGLGDTAMYLCATSRVTSANQETQYFGPGTRLLVL.

This clone was found once. The same CDR3 arises from other DNA sequences in this sample as well. V and J are TRBV18 and TRBJ2-7; a possible D gene is TRBD2 (6 bases). Trimming cost V 0 bases and J 0 bases, with 9 bases left between them. From germline, CDR1 is KGHSH and CDR2 LQKENI. The CDR3 has 15 residues. The CDR3 loop reads CASSPPRGSSYEQYF. In DNA form, the CDR3 reads TGTGCCAGCTCACCACCCCGGGGGAGCTCCTACGAGCAGTACTTC.

The V call is TRBV19, the J call TRBJ2-7, with D perhaps matching TRBD2 (5 bases). The CDR3 contains 15 residues. CDR1 and CDR2 from the germline V gene are LNHDA and SQIVND (reference sequence). V was cut by 3 bases and J by 2 bases, with 14 bases left in between. The chain's CDR3 is CASSMAGAFPYEQYF. CDR3 sequence (DNA): TGTGCCAGTAGTATGGCGGGTGCTTTTCCCTACGAGCAGTACTTC. Full variable domain (missing parts from reference TRBV19 and TRBJ2-7): DGGITQSPKYLFRKEGQNVTLSCEQNLNHDAMYWYRQDPGQGLRLIYYSQIVNDFQKGDIAEGYSVSREKKESFPLTVTSAQKNPTAFYLCASSMAGAFPYEQYFGPGTRLTVT.

This clone was seen only once. The rearrangement uses TRBV15 and TRBJ1-1; possible D gene TRBD1, 6 bases. The CDR3 consists of 15 residues. The germline V and J ends were trimmed by 0 bases and 4 bases, with 12 bases remaining between them. Germline values: CDR1 LNHNV, CDR2 YYDKDF (reference sequence). CDR3 region: CATSRDVGGGTEAFF. CDR3 sequence (DNA): TGTGCCACCAGCAGAGATGTTGGGGGCGGCACTGAAGCTTTCTTT.

The V and J genes are TRBV7-9 and TRBJ2-5; 8 nucleotides align to TRBD2. The trim removed 5 bases at V and 5 bases at J, leaving 10 bases unmatched. This CDR3 comprises 15 residues. CDR1 and CDR2 from the germline V gene are SEHNR and FQNEAQ (reference sequence). The DNA of the CDR3 is TGTGCCAGCAGCCTAAGCGGGAGTAGACGGGAGACCCAGTACTTC. Amino acid sequence: CASSLSGSRRETQYF.

This clone was found once. Different DNA sequences within this sample yield the same CDR3. The rearrangement uses TRBV5-1 and TRBJ2-2; a weak D match, TRBD1 (5 bases). The CDR3 spans 14 residues. Germline assignment: CDR1 SGHRS and CDR2 YFSETQ. Deletions cut 0 bases from V and 6 bases from J, with 9 bases between. The CDR3 is CASSLGQGAGELFF. The CDR3 region has the DNA TGCGCCAGCAGCTTGGGTCAGGGCGCCGGGGAGCTGTTTTTT.

The chain uses TRBV30 and TRBJ1-5, with D possibly TRBD1 on 5 matching bases. The CDR3 is made up of 14 amino acids. Germline lookup yields CDR1 GTSNPN and CDR2 SVGIG (reference sequence). Trimming removed 0 bases from V and 7 bases from J, with 13 bases in between. CDR3 loop: CAWSVGGEYQPQHF. CDR3 DNA: TGTGCCTGGAGTGTAGGAGGGGAATACCAGCCCCAGCATTTT.

The chain links TRBV2 to TRBJ1-1; D is unclear. The V and J ends lost 5 bases and 0 bases respectively, with 7 bases between them. CDR3 size: 13 residues. Germline V CDR1 and CDR2: SNHLY, FYNNEI. CDR3 DNA: TGTGCCAGCAGTACCGACATGAACACTGAAGCTTTCTTT. Translation gives CASSTDMNTEAFF.

The V and J genes are TRBV7-9 and TRBJ2-1; TRBD2 matches at 7 bases. The CDR3 runs 16 residues. V was pared by 5 bases and J by 4 bases, with 11 bases of the junction left unmatched. Germline V gene sequence: CDR1 SEHNR, CDR2 FQNEAQ (reference sequence). In nucleotides, the CDR3 is TGTGCCAGCAGCATAGTCAGTAGCGGGCATTACAATGAGCAGTTCTTC. Translated, it gives CASSIVSSGHYNEQFF.

The rearrangement joins TRBV21-1 to TRBJ2-7; whether TRBD2, the table's D call, matches the DNA was not checked. TRBV21-1 counts as a pseudogene. The CDR3 is 17 residues long. In DNA, the CDR3 is TGTGCCAGCAGCAAAGGAGCAACTAGCGGGGGAGGCTACGAGCAGTACTTC. This translates into CASSKGATSGGGYEQYF.

V and J are TRBV2 and TRBJ2-1; 9 bases line up with TRBD2. The CDR3 runs 17 residues. J was trimmed by 1 base and V by 0 bases; bases with no gene match: 4. In germline, CDR1 is SNHLY, CDR2 FYNNEI. CDR3 in DNA: TGTGCCAGCAGTGAAGCCCCTCTAGCGGGGTCCTACAATGAGCAGTTCTTC. It encodes CASSEAPLAGSYNEQFF. The entire variable domain, with the rest obtained from reference TRBV2 and TRBJ2-1, is as follows: EPEVTQTPSHQVTQMGQEVILRCVPISNHLYFYWYRQILGQKVEFLVSFYNNEISEKSEIFDDQFSVERPDGSNFTLKIRSTKLEDSAMYFCASSEAPLAGSYNEQFFGPGTRLTVL.

This clone was counted a few times. The V and J genes are TRBV18 and TRBJ2-1; 7 bases map to TRBD2. Germline-derived CDR1 and CDR2 are KGHSH and LQKENI. The CDR3 sequence is 17 residues long. The J segment lost 4 bases and the V segment lost 5 bases, leaving 14 bases of the junction unmatched. CDR3 sequence: CASSSNPSLADYNEQFF. CDR3 sequence (DNA): TGTGCCAGCTCAAGCAACCCAAGCCTAGCGGATTACAATGAGCAGTTCTTC.

The chain uses TRBV7-9 and TRBJ1-2, with D possibly matching TRBD1 (6 bases). This CDR3 is built from 16 residues. The V gene's germline CDR1 is SEHNR and CDR2 FQNEAQ (reference sequence). The V end was cut by 4 bases, the J end by 8 bases, with 23 bases between. CDR3 in amino acids: CASSSRQAGMAVGYTF. CDR3 sequence (DNA): TGTGCCAGCAGCTCAAGACAGGCAGGAATGGCGGTGGGCTACACCTTC.

The chain combines TRBV3-1 (or the pseudogene TRBV3-2) with TRBJ2-4; 7 bases match TRBD1. V lost 0 bases to trimming and J lost 7 bases; unmatched junction nucleotides: 0. CDR3 size: 13 residues. CDR1 and CDR2 from the germline V gene are LGHDT and YNNKEL (reference sequence). The CDR3 loop reads CASSQDRGNIQYF. The CDR3 DNA is TGTGCCAGCAGCCAAGACAGGGGGAACATTCAGTACTTC.

The V call is TRBV18, the J call TRBJ2-5; D remains unclear. CDR3 length: 14 residues. The germline CDR1 and CDR2 sequences are KGHSH and LQKENI. V lost 0 bases and J 4 bases, leaving 9 bases between the germline ends. CDR3 nucleotide sequence: TGTGCCAGCTCACCACCGAACGAGATAGAGACCCAGTACTTC. It encodes CASSPPNEIETQYF.

The rearrangement joins TRBV28 to TRBJ2-3, with 12 bases identical to TRBD2. The germline V gene encodes CDR1 MDHEN and CDR2 SYDVKM. V shed 6 bases, J shed 8 bases, and the junction held 9 bases outside the gene matches. CDR3 length equals 15 residues. CDR3 protein: CASSPTSGSYVTQYF. The CDR3 DNA sequence: TGTGCCAGCAGCCCGACTAGCGGGAGCTATGTTACGCAGTATTTT.

This rearrangement joins TRBV10-1 to TRBJ1-2; TRBD1 is a possible D gene (6 bases). CDR1 and CDR2 (germline): WNHNN, SYGVQD (reference sequence). Trimming took off 6 bases at V and 4 bases at J, with 24 bases between the two ends. The CDR3 sequence is 17 residues long. The CDR3 nucleotides are TGCGCCAGCAGCGGGCGACAGGCCGAGCATCCGAGCTATGGCTACACCTTC. It codes for CASSGRQAEHPSYGYTF.

CDR3 DNA: TGTGCCACCAGTGATCCGCTGACAAACAGGGGGGGTCAAGAGACCCAGTACTTC. It encodes CATSDPLTNRGGQETQYF. V and J are TRBV24-1 and TRBJ2-5, with D maybe TRBD1 (8 bases). Trimming pared 3 bases from V and 2 bases from J, leaving 21 bases between. The CDR3 totals 18 residues. Germline CDR1 reads KGHDR; CDR2 reads SFDVKD.

The J gene is TRBJ2-5, the V gene TRBV29-1; 14 nucleotides align to TRBD2. Trimming removed 4 bases from V and 4 bases from J; junction bases left unmatched: 5. Germline loops: CDR1 SQVTM, CDR2 ANQGSEA. The CDR3 contains 15 residues. Here the CDR3 reads CSVGTSGRMGETQYF. CDR3 nucleotides: TGCAGCGTTGGGACTAGCGGGAGGATGGGAGAGACCCAGTACTTC.